Below are 3 T cell receptor beta chains sequenced from a single sample in a study of CD8 T cells in Susac syndrome. After extraction with the RNeasy kit, about 0.45 to 1 ug of the RNA was reverse transcribed using random hexamers. TCRdb re-derived calls from the immunoSEQ multiplex PCR reads in MiXCR, one entry per CDR3 protein. The table records some 130,000 distinct CDR3 sequences, approximately 94% of them present only once. The specimen sequenced was CD4+ T cells from PBMCs. The receptors originated from a human donor with multiple sclerosis.

The rearrangement joins TRBV12-3 or TRBV12-4 to TRBJ1-5; a possible D gene is TRBD1 (6 bases). The V and J ends lost 0 bases and 4 bases respectively, with 13 bases between them. CDR3 length: 16 amino acids. The CDR3 DNA reads TGTGCCAGCAGTTTAGCGCTGGGCAGGGGAAATCAGCCCCAGCATTTT. It translates to CASSLALGRGNQPQHF.

This sequence joins TRBV19 and TRBJ1-4; possible D gene TRBD1, 5 bases. The CDR3 is 15 residues long. Trimming removed 6 bases from V and 8 bases from J, with 19 bases in between. Looked up from germline, CDR1 is LNHDA and CDR2 is SQIVND (reference sequence). The CDR3: CASRRLGAADEKLFF. CDR3 in DNA: TGTGCCAGTAGGCGATTAGGGGCGGCCGACGAAAAACTGTTTTTT.

The chain employs TRBV24-1 and TRBJ2-1, with TRBD2 identical over 9 bases. V lost 3 bases and J lost 2; bases outside the gene matches: 1. Germline values: CDR1 KGHDR, CDR2 SFDVKD. The CDR3 totals 15 residues. In DNA, the CDR3 is TGTGCCACCAGTGATCCTAGCGGGGCCTACAATGAGCAGTTCTTC. Amino acids: CATSDPSGAYNEQFF.